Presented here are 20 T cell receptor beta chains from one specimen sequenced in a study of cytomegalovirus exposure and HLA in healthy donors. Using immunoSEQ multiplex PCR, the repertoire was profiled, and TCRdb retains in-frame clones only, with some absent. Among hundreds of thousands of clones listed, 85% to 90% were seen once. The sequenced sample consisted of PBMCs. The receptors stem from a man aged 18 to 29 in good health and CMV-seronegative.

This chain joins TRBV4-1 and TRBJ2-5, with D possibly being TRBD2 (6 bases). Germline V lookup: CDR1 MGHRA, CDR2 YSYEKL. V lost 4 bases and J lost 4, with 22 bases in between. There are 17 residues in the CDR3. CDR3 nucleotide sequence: TGCGCCAGCAGCCGCCCAGGGCGGGGCACTGAGGCAGAGACCCAGTACTTC. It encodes CASSRPGRGTEAETQYF.

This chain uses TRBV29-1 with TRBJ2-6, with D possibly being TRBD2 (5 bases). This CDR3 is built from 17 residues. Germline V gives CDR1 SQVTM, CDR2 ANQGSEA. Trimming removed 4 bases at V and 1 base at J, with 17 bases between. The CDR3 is CSVVWGEYQSGANVLTF. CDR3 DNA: TGCAGCGTTGTTTGGGGAGAATACCAGTCTGGGGCCAACGTCCTGACTTTC.

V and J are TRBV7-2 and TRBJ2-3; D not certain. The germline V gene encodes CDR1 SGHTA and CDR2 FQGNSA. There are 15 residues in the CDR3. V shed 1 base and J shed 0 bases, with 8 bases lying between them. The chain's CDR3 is CASSLDGTSTDTQYF. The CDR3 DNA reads TGTGCCAGCAGCTTAGACGGTACTAGCACAGATACGCAGTATTTT.

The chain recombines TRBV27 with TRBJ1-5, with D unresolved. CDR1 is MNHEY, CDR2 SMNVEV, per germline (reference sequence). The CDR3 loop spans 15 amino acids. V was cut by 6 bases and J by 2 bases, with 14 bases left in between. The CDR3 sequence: CASRDRGTGNQPQHF. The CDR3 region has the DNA TGTGCCAGCAGAGATCGGGGTACGGGCAATCAGCCCCAGCATTTT.

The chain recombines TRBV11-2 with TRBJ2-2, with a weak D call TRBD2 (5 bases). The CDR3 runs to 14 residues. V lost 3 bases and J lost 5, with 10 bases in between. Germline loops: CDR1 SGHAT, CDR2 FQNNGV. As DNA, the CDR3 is TGTGCCAGCAGCTTGGGGAGAGAGACCGGGGAGCTGTTTTTT. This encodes CASSLGRETGELFF.

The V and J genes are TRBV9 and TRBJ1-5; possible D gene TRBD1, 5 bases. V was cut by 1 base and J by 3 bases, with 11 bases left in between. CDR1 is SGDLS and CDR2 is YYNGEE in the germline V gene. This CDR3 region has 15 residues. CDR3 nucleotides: TGTGCCAGCAGCGTAACTGGGGGGAACAATCAGCCCCAGCATTTT. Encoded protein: CASSVTGGNNQPQHF. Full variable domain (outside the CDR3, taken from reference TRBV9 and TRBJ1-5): DSGVTQTPKHLITATGQRVTLRCSPRSGDLSVYWYQQSLDQGLQFLIQYYNGEERAKGNILERFSAQQFPDLHSELNLSSLELGDSALYFCASSVTGGNNQPQHFGDGTRLSIL.

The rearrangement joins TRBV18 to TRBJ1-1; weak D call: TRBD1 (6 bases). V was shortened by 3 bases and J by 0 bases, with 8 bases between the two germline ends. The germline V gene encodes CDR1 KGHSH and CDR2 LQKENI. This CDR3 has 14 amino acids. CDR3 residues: CASSPDRLNTEAFF. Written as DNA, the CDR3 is TGTGCCAGCTCACCGGACAGACTGAACACTGAAGCTTTCTTT.

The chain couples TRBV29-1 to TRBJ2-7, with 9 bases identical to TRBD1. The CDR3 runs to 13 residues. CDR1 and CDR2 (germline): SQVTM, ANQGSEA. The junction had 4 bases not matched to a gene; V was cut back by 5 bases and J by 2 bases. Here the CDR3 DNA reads TGCAGCGTTCTAGGACAGGGGACCTACGAGCAGTACTTC. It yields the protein CSVLGQGTYEQYF.

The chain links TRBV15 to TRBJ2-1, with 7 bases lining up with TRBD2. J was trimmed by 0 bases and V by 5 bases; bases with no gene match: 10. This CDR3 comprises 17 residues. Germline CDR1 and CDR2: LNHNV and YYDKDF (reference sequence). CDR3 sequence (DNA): TGTGCCACCAGCCCTAACCCCCGCGGGAGCTCCTACAATGAGCAGTTCTTC. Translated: CATSPNPRGSSYNEQFF.

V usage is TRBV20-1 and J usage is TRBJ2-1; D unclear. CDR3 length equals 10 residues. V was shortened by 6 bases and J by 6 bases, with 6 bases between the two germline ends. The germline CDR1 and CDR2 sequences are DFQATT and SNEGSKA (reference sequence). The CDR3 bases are TGCAGTGCCTCCCCCAATGAGCAGTTCTTC. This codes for CSASPNEQFF.

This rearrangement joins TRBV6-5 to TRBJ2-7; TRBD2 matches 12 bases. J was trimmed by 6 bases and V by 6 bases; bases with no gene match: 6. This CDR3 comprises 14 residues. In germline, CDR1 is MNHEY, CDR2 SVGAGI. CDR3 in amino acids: CASRSSGRASEQYF. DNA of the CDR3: TGTGCCAGCAGGTCTAGCGGGAGGGCCTCCGAGCAGTACTTC.

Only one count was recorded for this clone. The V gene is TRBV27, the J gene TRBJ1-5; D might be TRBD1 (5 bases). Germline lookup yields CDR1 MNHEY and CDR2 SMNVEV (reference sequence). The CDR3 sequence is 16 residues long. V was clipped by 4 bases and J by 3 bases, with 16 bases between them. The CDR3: CASSSRRVLSNQPQHF. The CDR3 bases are TGTGCCAGCAGTTCGCGCAGGGTTTTATCCAATCAGCCCCAGCATTTT.

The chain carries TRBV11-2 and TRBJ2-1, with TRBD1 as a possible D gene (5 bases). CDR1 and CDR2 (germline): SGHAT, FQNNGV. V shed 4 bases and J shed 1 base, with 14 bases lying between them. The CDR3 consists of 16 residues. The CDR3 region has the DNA TGTGCCAGCAGCTCCCCTGGGGCGGAGTCCTACAATGAGCAGTTCTTC. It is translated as CASSSPGAESYNEQFF.

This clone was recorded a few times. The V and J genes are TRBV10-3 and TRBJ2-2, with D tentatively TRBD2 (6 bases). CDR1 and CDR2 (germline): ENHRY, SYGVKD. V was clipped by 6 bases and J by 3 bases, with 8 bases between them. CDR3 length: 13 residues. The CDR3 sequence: CAIRRGDTGELFF. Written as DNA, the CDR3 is TGTGCCATCAGGCGGGGCGACACCGGGGAGCTGTTTTTT.

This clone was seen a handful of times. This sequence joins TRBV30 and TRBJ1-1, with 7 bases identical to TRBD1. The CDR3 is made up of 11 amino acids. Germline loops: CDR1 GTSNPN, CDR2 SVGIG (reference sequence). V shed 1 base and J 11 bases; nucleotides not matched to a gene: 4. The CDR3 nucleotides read TGTGCCTGGAGTGCAGGACAGGCGGCTTTCTTT. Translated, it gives CAWSAGQAAFF.

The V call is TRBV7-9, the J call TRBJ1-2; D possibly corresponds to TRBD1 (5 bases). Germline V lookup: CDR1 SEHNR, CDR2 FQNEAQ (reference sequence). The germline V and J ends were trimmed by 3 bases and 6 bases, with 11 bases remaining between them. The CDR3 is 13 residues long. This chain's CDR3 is CASSFQGGHGYTF. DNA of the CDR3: TGTGCCAGCAGCTTCCAGGGAGGGCATGGCTACACCTTC.

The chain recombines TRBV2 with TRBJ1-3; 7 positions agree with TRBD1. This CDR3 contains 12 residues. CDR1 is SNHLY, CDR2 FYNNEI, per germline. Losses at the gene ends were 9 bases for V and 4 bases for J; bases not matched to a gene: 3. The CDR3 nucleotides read TGTGCCAGGGGGACAGTAGGAAACACCATATATTTT. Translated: CARGTVGNTIYF.

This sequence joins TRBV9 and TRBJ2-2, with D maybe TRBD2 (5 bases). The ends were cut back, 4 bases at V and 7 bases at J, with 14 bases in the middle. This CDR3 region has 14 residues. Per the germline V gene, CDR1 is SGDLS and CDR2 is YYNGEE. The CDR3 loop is CASSPRTEGGELFF. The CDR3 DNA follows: TGTGCCAGCAGCCCGAGGACCGAGGGCGGGGAGCTGTTTTTT.

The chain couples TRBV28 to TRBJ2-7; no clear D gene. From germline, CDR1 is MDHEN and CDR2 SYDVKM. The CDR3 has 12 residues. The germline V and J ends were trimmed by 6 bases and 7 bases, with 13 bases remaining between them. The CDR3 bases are TGTGCCAGCAGCCAAATTGTACGGGAGCAGTACTTC. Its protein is CASSQIVREQYF.

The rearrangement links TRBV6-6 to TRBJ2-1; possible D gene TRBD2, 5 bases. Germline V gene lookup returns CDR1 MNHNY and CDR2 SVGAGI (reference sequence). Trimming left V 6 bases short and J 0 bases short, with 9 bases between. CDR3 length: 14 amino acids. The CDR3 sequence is CASRVGSSYNEQFF. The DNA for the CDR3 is TGTGCCAGCAGGGTGGGGAGCTCCTACAATGAGCAGTTCTTC.